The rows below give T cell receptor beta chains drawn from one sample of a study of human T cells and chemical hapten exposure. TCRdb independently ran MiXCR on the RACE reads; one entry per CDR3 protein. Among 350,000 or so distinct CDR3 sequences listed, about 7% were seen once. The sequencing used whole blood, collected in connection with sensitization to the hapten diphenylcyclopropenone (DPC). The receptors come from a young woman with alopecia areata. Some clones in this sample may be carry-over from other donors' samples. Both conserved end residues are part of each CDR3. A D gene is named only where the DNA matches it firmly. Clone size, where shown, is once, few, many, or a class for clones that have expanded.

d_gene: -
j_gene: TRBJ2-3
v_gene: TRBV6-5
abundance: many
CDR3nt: TGTGCCAGCAGTTACTCCTTGGACAGCTACACAGATACGCAGTATTTT
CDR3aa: CASSYSLDSYTDTQYF

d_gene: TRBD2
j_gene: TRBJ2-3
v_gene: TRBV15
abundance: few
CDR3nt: TGTGCCACCAGCAGAGATTTTGTCCTAGCGGGGGTCACAGATACGCAGTATTTT
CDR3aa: CATSRDFVLAGVTDTQYF

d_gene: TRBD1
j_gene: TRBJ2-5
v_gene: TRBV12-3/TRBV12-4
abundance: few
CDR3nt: TGTGCCAGCAGCGTGACAGGGGGAGAAGAGACCCAGTACTTC
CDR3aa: CASSVTGGEETQYF

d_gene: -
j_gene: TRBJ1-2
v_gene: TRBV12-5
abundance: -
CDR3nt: TGTGCTAGTGGTTTGCTTTCGGGGCTCGGCTACACCTTC
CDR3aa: CASGLLSGLGYTF

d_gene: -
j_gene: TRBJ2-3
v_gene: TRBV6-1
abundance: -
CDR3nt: TGTGCCAGCAACCGGGTTTTCACAGATACGCAGTATTTT
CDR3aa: CASNRVFTDTQYF

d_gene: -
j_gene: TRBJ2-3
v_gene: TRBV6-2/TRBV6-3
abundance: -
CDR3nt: TGTGCCAGCAGTTACAAGAGGGGCAGCGAAGGAAATACGCAGTATTTT
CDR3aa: CASSYKRGSEGNTQYF

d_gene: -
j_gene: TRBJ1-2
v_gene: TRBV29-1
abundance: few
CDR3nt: TGCAGCGTTGAGAACCCCCCGGGGCCTAACTATGGCTACACCTTC
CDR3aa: CSVENPPGPNYGYTF

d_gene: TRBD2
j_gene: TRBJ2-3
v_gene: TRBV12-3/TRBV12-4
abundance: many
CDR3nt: TGTGCCAGCAGTGTACTAGCGGAGACAGATACGCAGTATTTT
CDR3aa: CASSVLAETDTQYF

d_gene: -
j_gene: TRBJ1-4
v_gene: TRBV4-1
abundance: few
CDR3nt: TGCGCCAGCAGCCAAGGAGCCCAGGGACTGGACGAAAAACTGTTTTTT
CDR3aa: CASSQGAQGLDEKLFF

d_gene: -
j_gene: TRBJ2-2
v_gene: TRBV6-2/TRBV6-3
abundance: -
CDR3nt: TGTGCCAGCAGTGTGCTACCGAACACCGGGGAGCTGTTTTTT
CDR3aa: CASSVLPNTGELFF

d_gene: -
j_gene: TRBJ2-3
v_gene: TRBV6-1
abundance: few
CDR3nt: TGTGCCAGCAGAACAGGAACTAGCACAGATACGCAGTATTTT
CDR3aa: CASRTGTSTDTQYF

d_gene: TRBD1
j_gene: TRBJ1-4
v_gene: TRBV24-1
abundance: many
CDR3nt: TGTGCCACCAGTGATTTGGACAGGGGGCGTGAAAAACTGTTTTTT
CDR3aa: CATSDLDRGREKLFF

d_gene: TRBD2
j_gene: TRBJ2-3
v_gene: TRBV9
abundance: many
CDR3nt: TGTGCCAGCAGCGTCGGACTAGCGGGGGGAGCAGATACGCAGTATTTT
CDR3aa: CASSVGLAGGADTQYF

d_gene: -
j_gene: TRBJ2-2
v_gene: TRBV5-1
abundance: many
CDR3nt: TGCGCCAGCAGCTTGGGCATGACCGGGGAGCTGTTTTTT
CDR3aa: CASSLGMTGELFF

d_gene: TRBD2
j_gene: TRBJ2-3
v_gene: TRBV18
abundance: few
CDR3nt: TGTGCCAGCTCACCCGCGGGACTAGCGGTGGATACGCAGTATTTT
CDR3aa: CASSPAGLAVDTQYF

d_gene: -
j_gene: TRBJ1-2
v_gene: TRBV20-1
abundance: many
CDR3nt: TGCAGTGCCGAGGACATAGCTAACTATGGCTACACCTTC
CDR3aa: CSAEDIANYGYTF

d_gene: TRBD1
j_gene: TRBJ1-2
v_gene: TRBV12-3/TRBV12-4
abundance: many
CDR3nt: TGTGCCAGCAGTTTATCAGGGGGTGATGGCTACACCTTC
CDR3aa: CASSLSGGDGYTF

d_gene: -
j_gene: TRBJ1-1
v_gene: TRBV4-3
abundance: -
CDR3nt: TGCGCCAGCAGCCAAGAAGAACAGGCCTACACTGAAGCTTTCTTT
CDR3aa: CASSQEEQAYTEAFF

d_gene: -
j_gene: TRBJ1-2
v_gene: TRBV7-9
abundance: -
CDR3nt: TGTGCCAGCAGCTATGGACACCCGAACAACTATGGCTACACCTTC
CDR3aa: CASSYGHPNNYGYTF

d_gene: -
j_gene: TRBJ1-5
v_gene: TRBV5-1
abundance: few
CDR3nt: TGCGCCAGCAGCTTCCCCGTGGCAGGAAGCAATCAGCCCCAGCATTTT
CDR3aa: CASSFPVAGSNQPQHF

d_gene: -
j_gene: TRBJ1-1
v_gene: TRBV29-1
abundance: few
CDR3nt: TGCAGCGTTGAAGAGTCCGGGGGCGCCCCTGAAGCTTTCTTT
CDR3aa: CSVEESGGAPEAFF

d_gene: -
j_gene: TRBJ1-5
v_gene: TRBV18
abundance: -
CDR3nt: TGTGCCAGCTCCCAGGGACTCCCTCGCAATCAGCCCCAGCATTTT
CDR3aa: CASSQGLPRNQPQHF

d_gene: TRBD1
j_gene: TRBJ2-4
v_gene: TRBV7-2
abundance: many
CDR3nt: TGTGCCAGCAGCTCGAACTCAGGGGGCAGCGGAAACATTCAGTACTTC
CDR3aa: CASSSNSGGSGNIQYF

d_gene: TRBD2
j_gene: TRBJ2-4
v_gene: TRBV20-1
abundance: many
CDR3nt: TGCAGTGCCCCAAGTCGTGGGACTAGCAAGGGGAAAAACATTCAGTACTTC
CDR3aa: CSAPSRGTSKGKNIQYF

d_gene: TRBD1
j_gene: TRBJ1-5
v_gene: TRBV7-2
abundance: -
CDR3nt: TGTGCCAGCAGCTCGCTAGCTACAGGGGGGCTTAATAGCAATCAGCCCCAGCATTTT
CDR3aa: CASSSLATGGLNSNQPQHF

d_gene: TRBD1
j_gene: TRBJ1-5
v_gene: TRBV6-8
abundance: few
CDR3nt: TGTGCCCCCCTGAGGCGGGACAGGGACTATCAGCCCCAGCATTTT
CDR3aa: CAPLRRDRDYQPQHF

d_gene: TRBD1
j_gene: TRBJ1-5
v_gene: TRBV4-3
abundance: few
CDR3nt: TGCGCCAGCAGCCAGGCGACAGGGAATCAGCCCCAGCATTTT
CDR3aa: CASSQATGNQPQHF

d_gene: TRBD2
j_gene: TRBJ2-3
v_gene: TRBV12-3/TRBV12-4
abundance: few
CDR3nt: TGTGCCAGCAGTTTATGGGAAGCGGGGGGCCTAAGCACAGATACGCAGTATTTT
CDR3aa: CASSLWEAGGLSTDTQYF

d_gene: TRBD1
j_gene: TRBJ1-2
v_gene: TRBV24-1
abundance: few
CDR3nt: TGTGCCACCAGTGATGCAGGGGGCAGGAATGGCTACACCTTC
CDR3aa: CATSDAGGRNGYTF

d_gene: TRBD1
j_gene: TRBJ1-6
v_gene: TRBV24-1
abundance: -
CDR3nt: TGTGCCACCAGTGATGCGACAGGGTCTAATTCACCCCTCCACTTT
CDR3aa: CATSDATGSNSPLHF

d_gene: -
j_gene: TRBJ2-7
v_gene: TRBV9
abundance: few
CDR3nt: TGTGCCAGCAGCTCCCGAGAGGGTTTAGGGGAACTCTCCTACGAGCAGTACTTC
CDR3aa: CASSSREGLGELSYEQYF

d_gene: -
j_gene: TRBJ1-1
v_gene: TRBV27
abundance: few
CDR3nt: TGTGCCAGCAGTTTTCAGGGACTGACCACTGAAGCTTTCTTT
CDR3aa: CASSFQGLTTEAFF

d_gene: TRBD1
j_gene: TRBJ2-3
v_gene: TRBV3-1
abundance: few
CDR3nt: TGTGCCAGCAGCCAAGGACAGGGGGTAAGACCAGATACGCAGTATTTT
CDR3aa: CASSQGQGVRPDTQYF

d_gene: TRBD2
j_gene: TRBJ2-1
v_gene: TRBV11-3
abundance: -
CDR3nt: TGTGCCAGCAGCCCAAGCGGGGTCCTTAACAATGAGCAGTTCTTC
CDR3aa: CASSPSGVLNNEQFF

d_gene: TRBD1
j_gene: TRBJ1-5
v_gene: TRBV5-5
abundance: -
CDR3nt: TGTGCCAGCAGCTTGTCGGGACAGGGGATTCAGCCCCAGCATTTT
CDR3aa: CASSLSGQGIQPQHF

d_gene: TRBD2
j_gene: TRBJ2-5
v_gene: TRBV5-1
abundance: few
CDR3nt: TGCGCCAGCAGCCACGGACTAGCGGGGGCCTTTAAACAAGAGACCCAGTACTTC
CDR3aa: CASSHGLAGAFKQETQYF

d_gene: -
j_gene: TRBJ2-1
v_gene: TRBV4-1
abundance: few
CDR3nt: TGCGCCAGCAGCCGTGATCGGACAAACATCTATGAGCAGTTCTTC
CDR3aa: CASSRDRTNIYEQFF

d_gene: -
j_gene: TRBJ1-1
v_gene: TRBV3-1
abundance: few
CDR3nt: TGTGCCAGCAGCCAAGATGACAGGCTGGGCACTGAAGCTTTCTTT
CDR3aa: CASSQDDRLGTEAFF

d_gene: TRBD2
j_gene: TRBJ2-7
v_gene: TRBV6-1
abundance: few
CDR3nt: TGTGCCAGCAGTCCACGGACTAGCGGGGGGAACTACGAGCAGTACTTC
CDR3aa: CASSPRTSGGNYEQYF

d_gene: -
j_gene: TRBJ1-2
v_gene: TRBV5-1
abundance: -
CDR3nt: TGCGCCAGCAGCTTCGGGACGGATCTCTATGGCTACACCTTC
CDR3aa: CASSFGTDLYGYTF

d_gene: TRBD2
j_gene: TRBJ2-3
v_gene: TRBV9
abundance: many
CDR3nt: TGTGCCAGCAGCCCGGGACTAGCGGGGGGATTAGGGCCAGATACGCAGTATTTT
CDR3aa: CASSPGLAGGLGPDTQYF

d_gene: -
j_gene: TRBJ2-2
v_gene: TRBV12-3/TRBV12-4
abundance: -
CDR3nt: TGTGCCAGCAGTAAATTGTCGGGTACGAACACCGGGGAGCTGTTTTTT
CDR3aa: CASSKLSGTNTGELFF

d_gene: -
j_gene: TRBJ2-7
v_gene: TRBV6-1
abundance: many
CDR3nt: TGTGCCAGCAGTGACCTCCTCGAGCAGTACTTC
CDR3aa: CASSDLLEQYF

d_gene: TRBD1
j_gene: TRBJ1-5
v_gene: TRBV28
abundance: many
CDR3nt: TGTGCCAGCAGTCCGGGACAGCTCCAGCCCCAGCATTTT
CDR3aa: CASSPGQLQPQHF

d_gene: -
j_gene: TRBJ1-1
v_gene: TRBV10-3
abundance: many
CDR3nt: TGTGCCAGCTCCCCCAGGGGAGGCGACACTGAAGCTTTCTTT
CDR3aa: CASSPRGGDTEAFF

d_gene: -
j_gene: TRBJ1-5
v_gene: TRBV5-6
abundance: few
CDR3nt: TGTGCCAGCAGCTATAATCAGCAGGGCCGGATCCTCAATCAGCCCCAGCATTTT
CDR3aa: CASSYNQQGRILNQPQHF

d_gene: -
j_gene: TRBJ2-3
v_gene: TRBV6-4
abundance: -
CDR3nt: TGTGCCAGCAGTGAATCGGGGCTAGCATCGCGGTATTTT
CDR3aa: CASSESGLASRYF

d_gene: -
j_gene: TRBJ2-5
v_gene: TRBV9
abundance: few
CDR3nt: TGTGCCAGCAGCGTAGGAGGTCGGAAAGAGACCCAGTACTTC
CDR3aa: CASSVGGRKETQYF

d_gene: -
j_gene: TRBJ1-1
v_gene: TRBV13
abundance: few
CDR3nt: TGTGCCAGCAGCTTTGGTAGGCCGAACACTGAAGCTTTCTTT
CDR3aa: CASSFGRPNTEAFF

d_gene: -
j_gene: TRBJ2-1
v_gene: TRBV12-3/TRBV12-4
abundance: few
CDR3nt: TGTGCCAGCAGTTTAACCGGGCCCTACAATGAGCAGTTCTTC
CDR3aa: CASSLTGPYNEQFF

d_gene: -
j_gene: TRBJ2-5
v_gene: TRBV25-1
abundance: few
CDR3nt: TGTGCCAGCAGTGAATACCGAAGTTCGGCGCGAGAGACCCAGTACTTC
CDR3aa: CASSEYRSSARETQYF

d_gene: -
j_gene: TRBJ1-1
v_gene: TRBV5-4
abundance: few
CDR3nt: TGTGCCAGCAGCTTGGTAGAGGGGAGCACTGAAGCTTTCTTT
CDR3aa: CASSLVEGSTEAFF

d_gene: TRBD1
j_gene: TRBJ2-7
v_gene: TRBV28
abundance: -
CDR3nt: TGTGCCAGCAGTTACACCGGGACAGATCATTCCTACGAGCAGTACTTC
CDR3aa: CASSYTGTDHSYEQYF

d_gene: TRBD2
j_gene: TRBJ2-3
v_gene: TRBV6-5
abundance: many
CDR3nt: TGTGCCAGCAGTTCCCCAAGCGATAGCGGGGGGGTGGGAGATACGCAGTATTTT
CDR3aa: CASSSPSDSGGVGDTQYF

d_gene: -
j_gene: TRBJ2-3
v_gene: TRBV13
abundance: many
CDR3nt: TGTGCCAGCAGCCCACAGGGACGGGGGAGCACAGATACGCAGTATTTT
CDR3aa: CASSPQGRGSTDTQYF